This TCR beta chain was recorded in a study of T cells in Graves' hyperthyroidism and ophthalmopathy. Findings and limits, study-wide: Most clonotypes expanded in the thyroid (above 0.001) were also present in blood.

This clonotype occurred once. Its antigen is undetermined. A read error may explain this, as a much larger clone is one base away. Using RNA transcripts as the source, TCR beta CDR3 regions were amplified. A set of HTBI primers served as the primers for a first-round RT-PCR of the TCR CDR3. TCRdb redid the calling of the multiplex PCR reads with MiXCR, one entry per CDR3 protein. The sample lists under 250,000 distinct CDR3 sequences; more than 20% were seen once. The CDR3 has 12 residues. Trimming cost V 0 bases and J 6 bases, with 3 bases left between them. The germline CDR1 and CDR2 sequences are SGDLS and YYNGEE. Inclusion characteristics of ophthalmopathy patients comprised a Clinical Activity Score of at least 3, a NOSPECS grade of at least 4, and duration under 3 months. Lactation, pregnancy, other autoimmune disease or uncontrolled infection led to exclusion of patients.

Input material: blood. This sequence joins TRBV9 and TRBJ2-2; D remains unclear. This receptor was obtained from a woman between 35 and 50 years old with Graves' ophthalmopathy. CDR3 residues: CASSVAPGELFF. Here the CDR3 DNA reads TGTGCCAGCAGCGTAGCTCCCGGGGAGCTGTTTTTT.